This T cell receptor (beta chain) was captured by sequencing in a study of Ad26.COV2.S vaccination and SARS-CoV-2 variants. Noted treatment: some 19 received Ad26.COV2.S at low or high dose, single or two shots; 5 received placebo; per-sample allocation not given. Samples came from day 63 after the first vaccine or placebo injection. The data were produced by immunoSEQ multiplex PCR, yet TCRdb's version contains in-frame clones alone and is incomplete. The sample yields hundreds of thousands of clones, more than 70% seen once. Germline V gene sequence: CDR1 SQVTM, CDR2 ANQGSEA. V lost 6 bases and J 2 bases, leaving 21 bases between the germline ends. The CDR3 has 16 amino acids.

This clonotype was obtained from a person aged 18-65 years who received the Ad26.COV2.S COVID-19 vaccine or a placebo. This chain links TRBV29-1 with TRBJ2-3, with D tentatively TRBD1 or TRBD2 (6 bases each). Sequenced material: peripheral blood, taken in a trial of Ad26.COV2.S vaccine versus placebo. For the CDR3, the DNA is TGCAGCGTCCTGGGGGGCGGCGGATATCCCACAGATACGCAGTATTTT. It codes for CSVLGGGGYPTDTQYF.